The TCR beta chain described here comes from a study of T cells in Graves' hyperthyroidism and ophthalmopathy. Study results and limitations: Most clonotypes expanded in the thyroid (above 0.001) were also present in blood.

Template material for amplifying TCR beta CDR3 regions consisted of RNA transcripts. The HTBI primer set served for first-round RT-PCR of the TCR CDR3. TCRdb reanalysed the multiplex PCR reads using MiXCR and keeps one entry per CDR3 protein. This sample yields 550,000 to 800,000 distinct CDR3 sequences, of which 15% to 20% are seen a single time; 15% to 17% belongs to the top ten. Absent ophthalmopathy progression within 18 months defined stable Graves' hyperthyroidism. In patients aged 18 to 65, hyperthyroidism was newly diagnosed, with duration under 2 months. Germline assignment: CDR1 SGHAT and CDR2 FQNNGV. The CDR3 extends over 12 amino acids. The ends were cut back, 3 bases at V and 5 bases at J, with 7 bases in the middle. This clonotype was counted ten times or more. Its antigen is still unknown.

Material for sequencing was blood. This receptor was obtained from a man over 45 with Graves' hyperthyroidism. This sequence joins TRBV11-2 and TRBJ2-5, with unresolved D. The CDR3 reads CASSFYSETQYF. The CDR3 DNA reads as TGTGCCAGCAGCTTTTATTCGGAGACCCAGTACTTC.